Listed here are 18 T cell receptor beta chains from one sample, sequenced in a study of blood T cell repertoires in COVID-19. Clones were sequenced by immunoSEQ multiplex PCR, and TCRdb holds only the in-frame ones, with some missing. The sample consists of 280,000 or so clones, approximately 91% of them appearing once. The specimen sequenced was peripheral blood. These receptor sequences come from a man in his late teens or twenties with active or convalescent COVID-19.

The rearrangement links TRBV30 to TRBJ2-5; maybe TRBD1 (5 bases). Germline CDR1 is GTSNPN and CDR2 is SVGIG (reference sequence). The V end lost 2 bases, the J end lost 6 bases, and 16 bases lay between the germline ends. CDR3 size: 14 residues. CDR3 sequence: CAWSSYYRRKTQYF. CDR3 in DNA: TGTGCCTGGAGTTCGTACTACAGGCGAAAGACCCAGTACTTC.

This rearrangement joins TRBV5-6 to TRBJ2-3, with D possibly TRBD1 on 6 matching bases. Germline CDR1 reads SGHDT; CDR2 reads YYEEEE. CDR3 length: 15 amino acids. V was cut by 5 bases and J by 6 bases, with 19 bases left in between. The chain's CDR3 is CASRWGPRGWDTQYF. The CDR3 bases are TGTGCCAGCAGGTGGGGTCCCAGGGGTTGGGATACGCAGTATTTT.

This clone was counted only a few times. The chain employs TRBV27 and TRBJ1-1; no firm D call. V was pared by 0 bases and J by 6 bases, with 8 bases between. Germline CDR1 reads MNHEY; CDR2 reads SMNVEV (reference sequence). The CDR3 has 13 amino acids. CDR3 protein: CASSLSWRAEAFF. The CDR3 DNA sequence: TGTGCCAGCAGTTTATCTTGGCGGGCTGAAGCTTTCTTT.

The chain uses TRBV7-6 and TRBJ2-7, with 7 bases that match TRBD2. V dropped 1 base and J dropped 4; count of bases not matched to a gene: 1. Looked up from germline, CDR1 is SGHVS and CDR2 is FNYEAQ. The CDR3 extends over 13 amino acids. The chain's CDR3 is CASSLGGGYEQYF. CDR3 nucleotide sequence: TGTGCCAGCAGCTTAGGGGGGGGGTACGAGCAGTACTTC.

CDR3 sequence reads: CASSFRQRMNTEAFF. The DNA of the CDR3 is TGTGCCAGCAGCTTTCGGCAGCGCATGAACACTGAAGCTTTCTTT. The rearrangement uses TRBV7-8 and TRBJ1-1; D is uncertain. V lost 3 bases, J lost 0 bases, and 11 bases lay in between. The CDR3 extends over 15 amino acids. Germline V gene lookup returns CDR1 SGHVS and CDR2 FQNEAQ. Supplemented by reference TRBV7-8 and TRBJ1-1, the full variable domain reads GAGVSQSPRYKVAKRGQDVALRCDPISGHVSLFWYQQALGQGPEFLTYFQNEAQLDKSGLPSDRFFAERPEGSVSTLKIQRTQQEDSAVYLCASSFRQRMNTEAFFGQGTRLTVV.

This chain links TRBV7-2 with TRBJ2-2; D uncertain. CDR3 length: 12 residues. V was shortened by 3 bases and J by 5 bases, with 4 bases between the two germline ends. Germline lookup yields CDR1 SGHTA and CDR2 FQGNSA. In DNA, the CDR3 is TGTGCCAGCAGCTTCACAACCGGGGAGCTGTTTTTT. Protein product: CASSFTTGELFF.

This chain links TRBV5-6 with TRBJ2-3; D may be TRBD2 (5 bases). The CDR3 contains 16 residues. Trimming removed 2 bases at V and 0 bases at J, with 13 bases between. CDR1 and CDR2 (germline): SGHDT, YYEEEE. The CDR3 sequence is CASSFWGATSTDTQYF. As DNA, the CDR3 is TGTGCCAGCAGCTTTTGGGGAGCGACTAGCACAGATACGCAGTATTTT.

This rearrangement joins TRBV7-9 to TRBJ1-2; 7 nucleotides agree with TRBD1. Germline loops: CDR1 SEHNR, CDR2 FQNEAQ (reference sequence). Losses at the gene ends were 5 bases for V and 0 bases for J; bases not matched to a gene: 3. The CDR3 runs to 14 residues. CDR3 residues: CASSGDRANYGYTF. The DNA of the CDR3 is TGTGCCAGCAGCGGGGACAGAGCTAACTATGGCTACACCTTC.

The chain uses TRBV6-5 and TRBJ1-4; D remains ambiguous. Trimming took off 8 bases at V and 5 bases at J, with 15 bases between the two ends. This CDR3 has 14 residues. Germline CDR1 reads MNHEY; CDR2 reads SVGAGI. CDR3 protein: CASGGSEPNEKLFF. CDR3 coding DNA: TGTGCCAGCGGAGGTTCCGAGCCAAATGAAAAACTGTTTTTT.

The CDR3 sequence: CASSADRGAYNSPLHF. CDR3 nucleotide sequence: TGTGCCAGCAGCGCCGACAGGGGGGCATATAATTCACCCCTCCACTTT. The chain combines TRBV2 with TRBJ1-6; 9 nucleotides agree with TRBD1. The CDR3 has 16 residues. Germline V gene lookup returns CDR1 SNHLY and CDR2 FYNNEI. The ends lost 6 bases at V and 4 bases at J; junction bases unmatched: 7.

This chain joins TRBV7-9 and TRBJ1-1; D may be TRBD1 (5 bases). Trimming stripped 5 bases from V and 11 bases from J, with 15 bases between. The CDR3 length is 12 residues. Per germline, CDR1 SEHNR and CDR2 FQNEAQ (reference sequence). As DNA, the CDR3 is TGTGCCAGCAGCCCAACGGGGGGGATGGCTTTCTTT. Its translation: CASSPTGGMAFF.

Only a few counts were recorded for this clone. The chain combines TRBV10-3 with TRBJ1-2; D is unclear. V was pared by 3 bases and J by 4 bases, with 15 bases between. In germline, CDR1 is ENHRY, CDR2 SYGVKD. CDR3 length: 15 amino acids. CDR3 nucleotide sequence: TGTGCCATCAGTGAAGGTGTAGAGGCCTCCTATGGCTACACCTTC. Its translation: CAISEGVEASYGYTF.

This clone was recorded a few times. The genes are TRBV27 and TRBJ2-1; perhaps TRBD2 as D (7 bases). The ends were cut back, 3 bases at V and 3 bases at J, with 12 bases in the middle. There are 15 residues in the CDR3. Germline assignment: CDR1 MNHEY and CDR2 SMNVEV (reference sequence). CDR3 coding DNA: TGTGCCAGCAGTTTTGGGGGGGCTGGCTACAATGAGCAGTTCTTC. Protein: CASSFGGAGYNEQFF.

The V call is TRBV11-1, the J call TRBJ1-1; weak D call: TRBD1 (6 bases). The V gene's germline CDR1 is SGHAT and CDR2 FQDESV (reference sequence). The CDR3 loop spans 13 amino acids. V was shortened by 6 bases and J by 1 base, with 9 bases between the two germline ends. The CDR3 sequence: CASRTRGNTEAFF. The CDR3 DNA sequence: TGTGCCAGCAGGACCAGGGGGAACACTGAAGCTTTCTTT. Full variable domain (rest looked up from reference TRBV11-1 and TRBJ1-1): EAEVAQSPRYKITEKSQAVAFWCDPISGHATLYWYRQILGQGPELLVQFQDESVVDDSQLPKDRFSAERLKGVDSTLKIQPAELGDSAMYLCASRTRGNTEAFFGQGTRLTVV.

V is TRBV11-1 and J is TRBJ2-1; D is perhaps TRBD2 (6 bases). V shed 5 bases and J shed 3 bases, with 17 bases lying between them. Germline loops: CDR1 SGHAT, CDR2 FQDESV (reference sequence). There are 16 residues in the CDR3. The CDR3 DNA sequence: TGTGCCAGCAGCCCAAACCGGGGGACTGACTACAATGAGCAGTTCTTC. As protein: CASSPNRGTDYNEQFF.

The chain couples TRBV5-5 to TRBJ2-1; D is unresolved. Trimming cost V 4 bases and J 0 bases, with 11 bases left between them. Germline CDR1 and CDR2: SGHKS and YYEKEE (reference sequence). The CDR3 extends over 15 amino acids. The DNA of the CDR3 is TGTGCCAGCAGCCTGGACGGAGACTCCTACAATGAGCAGTTCTTC. Its protein product is CASSLDGDSYNEQFF.

The chain is built from TRBV5-8 and TRBJ1-1; no clear D. Germline V gene sequence: CDR1 SGHTS, CDR2 YDEGEE. The CDR3 runs to 17 residues. Trimming shortened V by 1 base and J by 3 bases, and 19 bases separated the two germline ends. The CDR3 is CASSLYVHGVWDTEAFF. The CDR3 DNA reads as TGTGCCAGCAGCTTGTATGTTCACGGGGTTTGGGACACTGAAGCTTTCTTT. Filled out from reference TRBV5-8 and TRBJ1-1, the complete variable domain reads EAGVTQSPTHLIKTRGQQATLRCSPISGHTSVYWYQQALGLGLQFLLWYDEGEERNRGNFPPRFSGRQFPNYSSELNVNALELEDSALYLCASSLYVHGVWDTEAFFGQGTRLTVV.

The V and J genes are TRBV15 and TRBJ1-3; 11 bases map to TRBD1. Germline CDR1 and CDR2: LNHNV and YYDKDF (reference sequence). With 5 bases clipped from V and 3 bases from J, the junction kept 6 bases outside the gene matches. CDR3 length: 16 amino acids. The DNA of the CDR3 is TGTGCCACCAGCGCCCGGACAGGGGGCGATGGAAACACCATATATTTT. This codes for CATSARTGGDGNTIYF. Together with reference TRBV15 and TRBJ1-3, the CDR3 gives the full variable domain: DAMVIQNPRYQVTQFGKPVTLSCSQTLNHNVMYWYQQKSSQAPKLLFHYYDKDFNNEADTPDNFQSRRPNTSFCFLDIRSPGLGDTAMYLCATSARTGGDGNTIYFGEGSWLTVV.